This T cell receptor beta chain was sequenced for a study of Ad26.COV2.S vaccination and SARS-CoV-2 variants. Treatment noted: some 19 received Ad26.COV2.S at low or high dose, single or two shots; roughly five received placebo; per-sample allocation not given. On day 63 after the first injection, vaccine and placebo recipients gave samples. Data came from immunoSEQ multiplex PCR; TCRdb stores just in-frame clones and leaves some out. The sample includes roughly 270,000 clones, around 87% of them seen just once. V lost 1 base, J lost 2 bases, and 10 bases lay in between. This CDR3 is built from 15 residues. The germline gives CDR1 KGHSH, CDR2 LQKENI. About this clone: The same CDR3 can be traced to other DNA sequences in this sample.

The genes are TRBV18 and TRBJ2-3; D is perhaps TRBD1 (6 bases). The sample here was peripheral blood, taken in a trial of Ad26.COV2.S vaccine versus placebo. This receptor was taken from a person aged 18-60 years who received the Ad26.COV2.S COVID-19 vaccine or a placebo. CDR3 region: CASSPQGGLTDTQYF. The CDR3 coding sequence is TGTGCCAGCTCACCACAAGGGGGTCTCACAGATACGCAGTATTTT.